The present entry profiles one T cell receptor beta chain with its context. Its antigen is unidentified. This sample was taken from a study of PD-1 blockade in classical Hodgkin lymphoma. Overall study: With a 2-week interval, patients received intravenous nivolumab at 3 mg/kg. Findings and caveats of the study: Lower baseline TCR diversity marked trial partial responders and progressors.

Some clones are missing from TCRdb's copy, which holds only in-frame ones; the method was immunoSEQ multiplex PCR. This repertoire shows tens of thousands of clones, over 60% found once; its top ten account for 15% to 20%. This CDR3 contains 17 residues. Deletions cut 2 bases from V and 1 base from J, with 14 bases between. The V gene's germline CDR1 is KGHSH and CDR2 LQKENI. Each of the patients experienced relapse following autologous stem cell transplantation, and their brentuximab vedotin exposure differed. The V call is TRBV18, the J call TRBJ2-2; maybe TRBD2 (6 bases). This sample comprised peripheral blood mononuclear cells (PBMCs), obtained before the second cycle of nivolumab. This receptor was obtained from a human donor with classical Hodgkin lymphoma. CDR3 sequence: CASSPIPGVLNTGELFF. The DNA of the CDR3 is TGTGCCAGCTCACCAATCCCGGGGGTATTGAACACCGGGGAGCTGTTTTTT.